The next 26 T cell receptor beta chains were all read from a single sample in a study of blood T cell repertoires in COVID-19 (TCRdb year 2020). Receptor amplification or capture employed the immunoSEQ multiplex PCR assay. TCRdb mirrors the immuneACCESS table, restricted to in-frame sequences. Some clones are absent from its copies; in checked studies, under half trace to an unresolved V gene, and the reason for the others is unknown. This sample gives over 25,000 clones in total; about 85% of them show up just once. The ten largest make up around 7% of the sample. The sample taken for sequencing was peripheral blood. These receptors were taken from a human donor in a cohort sampled during active COVID-19.

V gene TRBV6-5 combines with J gene TRBJ2-7; 9 bases fit TRBD1. The ends lost 10 bases at V and 7 bases at J; junction bases unmatched: 11. This CDR3 is 13 amino acids long. In germline, CDR1 is MNHEY, CDR2 SVGAGI. The CDR3 spells CATNAGQGGEQYF. In DNA form, the CDR3 reads TGTGCCACTAATGCGGGACAGGGCGGTGAGCAGTACTTC.

The J gene is TRBJ1-1, the V gene TRBV28, with 7 bases matching TRBD1. CDR3 length equals 16 residues. V shed 4 bases, J shed 4 bases, and the junction held 12 bases outside the gene matches. The germline V gene has CDR1 MDHEN and CDR2 SYDVKM. CDR3 DNA: TGTGCCAGCAGTTACCAGGGGGATGTTCCCAGCACTGAAGCTTTCTTT. Its translation is CASSYQGDVPSTEAFF.

V and J are TRBV6-5 and TRBJ1-2; D uncertain. Germline lookup yields CDR1 MNHEY and CDR2 SVGAGI. CDR3 length equals 11 residues. V lost 7 bases and J 7 bases, leaving 10 bases between the germline ends. The CDR3 coding sequence is TGTGCCAGCAAGTATGCACTTGGCTACACCTTC. Its protein product is CASKYALGYTF.

The V call is TRBV12-3 or TRBV12-4, the J call TRBJ2-7; D possibly corresponds to TRBD1 (6 bases). V was trimmed by 4 bases and J by 6 bases, leaving 10 bases between them. This CDR3 region has 12 residues. CDR3 region: CASSSTGIEQYF. CDR3 nucleotides: TGTGCCAGCAGTTCCACAGGGATCGAGCAGTACTTC.

The V gene is TRBV4-1, the J gene TRBJ2-5; 14 bases are a match to TRBD2. V gave up 3 bases and J gave up 4 bases; unmatched junction bases: 13. The CDR3 runs to 19 residues. Germline CDR1 MGHRA, CDR2 YSYEKL. The CDR3 protein is CASSHFPGLAGVGGETQYF. CDR3 DNA: TGCGCCAGCAGCCATTTTCCGGGACTAGCGGGAGTAGGTGGAGAGACCCAGTACTTC.

The rearrangement joins TRBV9 to TRBJ2-7; D might be TRBD2 (6 bases). There are 14 residues in the CDR3. The germline V gene has CDR1 SGDLS and CDR2 YYNGEE. The ends were cut back, 0 bases at V and 5 bases at J, with 12 bases in the middle. CDR3 nucleotide sequence: TGTGCCAGCAGCGTAGCGGCTAGCGAAAACGAGCAGTACTTC. It is translated as CASSVAASENEQYF.

CDR3 nucleotides: TGTGCCAGCAGCTCATCCGGGAACACCGGGGAGCTGTTTTTT. Protein product: CASSSSGNTGELFF. This rearrangement joins TRBV7-3 to TRBJ2-2; D not certain. This CDR3 is 14 amino acids long. V gave up 4 bases and J gave up 1 base, with 7 bases separating them. Germline CDR1 is SGHTA and CDR2 is FQGTGA.

The J gene is TRBJ2-5, the V gene TRBV6-5, with TRBD2 matching over 9 bases. The CDR3 extends over 14 amino acids. Germline V gene sequence: CDR1 MNHEY, CDR2 SVGAGI. With V trimmed by 4 bases and J by 5 bases, 5 bases remained unmatched. CDR3 loop: CASSLAGVLETQYF. The DNA of the CDR3 is TGTGCCAGCAGTTTAGCGGGAGTTTTGGAGACCCAGTACTTC.

V and J are TRBV6-1 and TRBJ2-3; TRBD2 aligns across 12 bases. Unmatched junction bases numbered 9, after V lost 4 bases and J lost 4 bases. The V gene's germline CDR1 is MNHNS and CDR2 SASEGT. CDR3 length equals 17 residues. CDR3 loop: CASSGTSGAPPADTQYF. The CDR3 DNA reads as TGTGCCAGCAGTGGGACTAGCGGGGCCCCGCCCGCAGATACGCAGTATTTT.

The J gene is TRBJ1-1, the V gene TRBV4-1; D is uncertain. The CDR3 runs 14 residues. Germline V gives CDR1 MGHRA, CDR2 YSYEKL. V was trimmed by 2 bases and J by 1 base, leaving 8 bases between them. CDR3 in amino acids: CASSQSQQNTEAFF. The CDR3 DNA is TGCGCCAGCAGCCAAAGTCAACAGAACACTGAAGCTTTCTTT.

This clone was recorded only once. The chain joins TRBV10-1 to TRBJ2-1; D is perhaps TRBD1 (6 bases). The CDR3 totals 16 residues. Germline lookup yields CDR1 WNHNN and CDR2 SYGVQD (reference sequence). Trimming removed 7 bases from V and 4 bases from J, with 20 bases in between. The CDR3 coding sequence is TGCGCCAGCACCATAGTTGGGGACAACCCATACAATGAGCAGTTCTTC. Its protein is CASTIVGDNPYNEQFF.

The chain couples TRBV7-6 to TRBJ1-1; D unresolved. Germline V gene sequence: CDR1 SGHVS, CDR2 FNYEAQ. This CDR3 is built from 13 residues. V was pared by 1 base and J by 1 base, with 4 bases between. The DNA of the CDR3 is TGTGCCAGCAGCTTAGGCAGGAACACTGAAGCTTTCTTT. Encoded protein: CASSLGRNTEAFF. The complete variable domain, with remaining parts taken from reference TRBV7-6 and TRBJ1-1, reads GAGVSQSPRYKVTKRGQDVALRCDPISGHVSLYWYRQALGQGPEFLTYFNYEAQQDKSGLPNDRFSAERPEGSISTLTIQRTEQRDSAMYRCASSLGRNTEAFFGQGTRLTVV.

The sample holds one count of this clone. The V call is TRBV6-5, the J call TRBJ2-1; 7 nucleotides line up with TRBD1. J gave up 6 bases and V 6 bases, and 11 bases lay outside the gene matches. The CDR3 covers 15 residues. CDR1 is MNHEY and CDR2 is SVGAGI in the germline V gene. The CDR3 coding sequence is TGTGCCAGCAGGCGACAGGGCGTAATCCTCAATGAGCAGTTCTTC. Translated: CASRRQGVILNEQFF.

This chain joins TRBV24-1 and TRBJ2-7; TRBD1 might be the D (6 bases). V was pared by 4 bases and J by 4 bases, with 22 bases between. CDR3 length: 17 residues. Germline V gene lookup returns CDR1 KGHDR and CDR2 SFDVKD. The CDR3 protein is CATSDPDRMGDLYEQYF. The DNA of the CDR3 is TGTGCCACCAGTGACCCCGACAGGATGGGGGACCTATACGAGCAGTACTTC.

The chain joins TRBV28 to TRBJ2-5; 8 bases align to TRBD1. V shed 5 bases and J 4 bases; nucleotides not matched to a gene: 3. Per the germline V gene, CDR1 is MDHEN and CDR2 is SYDVKM. This CDR3 has 13 amino acids. CDR3 protein: CASSTDRGETQYF. CDR3 DNA: TGTGCCAGCAGTACCGACAGGGGAGAGACCCAGTACTTC.

The chain has TRBV5-1 and TRBJ2-5, with D perhaps TRBD2 (6 bases). The CDR3 has 15 residues. V was pared by 3 bases and J by 1 base, with 13 bases between. CDR1 is SGHRS, CDR2 YFSETQ, per germline. CDR3 DNA sequence: TGCGCCAGCAGCTCCTCGGGGGAGGTCCAAGAGACCCAGTACTTC. The encoded protein is CASSSSGEVQETQYF.

The CDR3 region is CSVEGSGDDGRTDTQYF. The CDR3 DNA reads TGCAGCGTTGAAGGCTCCGGAGACGACGGGAGAACAGATACGCAGTATTTT. The rearrangement uses TRBV29-1 and TRBJ2-3; weak D call: TRBD2 (6 bases). Trimming removed 1 base from V and 3 bases from J, with 20 bases in between. The CDR3 spans 17 residues. CDR1 is SQVTM, CDR2 ANQGSEA, per germline.

The gene calls are TRBV6-2 or TRBV6-3 and TRBJ2-4, with D unresolved. CDR3 length: 17 amino acids. Germline values: CDR1 MNHEY, CDR2 SVGEGT. With 0 bases removed from V and 0 bases from J, the gap between germline ends came to 12 bases. The CDR3 reads CASSYSAADLAKNIQYF. Here the CDR3 DNA reads TGTGCCAGCAGTTACTCCGCGGCAGATCTAGCCAAAAACATTCAGTACTTC.

This chain joins TRBV2 and TRBJ2-7, with 11 nucleotides matching TRBD2. V shed 2 bases and J 5 bases; nucleotides not matched to a gene: 2. Germline-derived CDR1 and CDR2 are SNHLY and FYNNEI. The CDR3 sequence is 14 residues long. CDR3 bases: TGTGCCAGCAGTGAACGTAGCGGGAGGGACGAGCAGTACTTC. This encodes CASSERSGRDEQYF.

V usage is TRBV13 and J usage is TRBJ2-1, with D tentatively TRBD2 (6 bases). CDR1 is PRHDT and CDR2 is FYEKMQ in the germline V gene (reference sequence). The length of the CDR3 is 12 residues. Trimming took 1 base from V and 9 from J, leaving 7 bases between them. The CDR3 bases are TGTGCCAGCAGCTTAGTGGGAGGTGAGCAGTTCTTC. Residues: CASSLVGGEQFF.

V gene TRBV27 combines with J gene TRBJ1-5, with unresolved D. Germline V gives CDR1 MNHEY, CDR2 SMNVEV (reference sequence). The V end was cut by 3 bases, the J end by 0 bases, with 9 bases between. The CDR3 is 15 amino acids. CDR3 DNA sequence: TGTGCCAGCAGTTTTTGGGGAGATAGCAATCAGCCCCAGCATTTT. Amino acids: CASSFWGDSNQPQHF.

V usage is TRBV19 and J usage is TRBJ1-2; D possibly corresponds to TRBD1 (5 bases). CDR3 length equals 14 residues. CDR1 LNHDA and CDR2 SQIVND come from the germline V gene (reference sequence). V was trimmed by 7 bases and J by 5 bases, leaving 17 bases between them. The CDR3 DNA follows: TGTGCCAGTACCAAGGGGTCCCCCATATATGGCTACACCTTC. It specifies CASTKGSPIYGYTF.

The chain uses TRBV5-1 and TRBJ2-7; 10 nucleotides align to TRBD2. Germline assignment: CDR1 SGHRS and CDR2 YFSETQ. The CDR3 covers 14 residues. V was pared by 5 bases and J by 5 bases, with 7 bases of the junction left unmatched. CDR3 region: CASSSSGGPHEQYF. In DNA, the CDR3 is TGCGCCAGCAGTAGTAGCGGGGGGCCCCACGAGCAGTACTTC.

The gene calls are TRBV27 and TRBJ2-1; D gene uncertain. V shed 3 bases and J shed 10 bases, with 13 bases lying between them. Germline V gene sequence: CDR1 MNHEY, CDR2 SMNVEV (reference sequence). The CDR3 extends over 13 amino acids. For the CDR3, the DNA is TGTGCCAGCAGTTTCTCCCCTAACCTAGAGCAGTTCTTC. Translating it yields CASSFSPNLEQFF.

The chain recombines TRBV6-5 with TRBJ2-7, with a weak D call TRBD2 (5 bases). CDR3 length: 13 amino acids. Germline values: CDR1 MNHEY, CDR2 SVGAGI. The ends were cut back, 2 bases at V and 3 bases at J, with 8 bases in the middle. The CDR3 sequence is CASSYNRGYEQYF. The CDR3 nucleotides are TGTGCCAGCAGTTACAATCGGGGCTACGAGCAGTACTTC.

The chain links TRBV5-1 to TRBJ2-3; 12 bases line up with TRBD2. Germline lookup yields CDR1 SGHRS and CDR2 YFSETQ. With 2 bases clipped from V and 4 bases from J, the junction kept 8 bases outside the gene matches. This CDR3 region has 17 residues. CDR3 DNA: TGCGCCAGCAGCTTTACTAGCGGGGGGATGGACGCAGATACGCAGTATTTT. Its protein product is CASSFTSGGMDADTQYF.